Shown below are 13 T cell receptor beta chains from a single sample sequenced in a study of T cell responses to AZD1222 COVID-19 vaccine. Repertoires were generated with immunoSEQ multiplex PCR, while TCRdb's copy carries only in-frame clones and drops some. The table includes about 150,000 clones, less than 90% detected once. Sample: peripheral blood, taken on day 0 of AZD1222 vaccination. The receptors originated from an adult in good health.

The CDR3 is CASSLYTSYEQYF. The DNA of the CDR3 is TGTGCCAGCAGCTTATACACCTCCTACGAGCAGTACTTC. V usage is TRBV7-2 and J usage is TRBJ2-7; D not certain. Germline V CDR1 and CDR2: SGHTA, FQGNSA. CDR3 length: 13 amino acids. The V end was cut by 2 bases, the J end by 0 bases, with 5 bases between.

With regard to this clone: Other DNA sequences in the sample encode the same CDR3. This chain's CDR3 is CASSLRTGTDTQYF. The DNA for the CDR3 is TGTGCCAGCTCACTCCGGACGGGCACAGATACGCAGTATTTT. The chain uses TRBV18 and TRBJ2-3; no clear D gene. Trimming took 4 bases from V and 1 from J, leaving 9 bases between them. There are 14 residues in the CDR3. The V gene's germline CDR1 is KGHSH and CDR2 LQKENI.

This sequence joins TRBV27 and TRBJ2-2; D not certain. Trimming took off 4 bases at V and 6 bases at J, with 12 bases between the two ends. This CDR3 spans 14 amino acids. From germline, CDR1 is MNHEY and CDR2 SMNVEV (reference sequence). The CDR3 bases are TGTGCCAGCAGTTCCCCCACAGTCTCCGGGGAGCTGTTTTTT. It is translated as CASSSPTVSGELFF.

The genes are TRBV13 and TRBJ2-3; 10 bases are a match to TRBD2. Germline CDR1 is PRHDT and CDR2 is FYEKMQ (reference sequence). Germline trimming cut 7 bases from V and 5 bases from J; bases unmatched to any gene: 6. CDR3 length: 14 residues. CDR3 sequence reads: CASTVAGGIDTQYF. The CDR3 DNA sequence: TGTGCCAGCACCGTAGCGGGGGGCATAGATACGCAGTATTTT.

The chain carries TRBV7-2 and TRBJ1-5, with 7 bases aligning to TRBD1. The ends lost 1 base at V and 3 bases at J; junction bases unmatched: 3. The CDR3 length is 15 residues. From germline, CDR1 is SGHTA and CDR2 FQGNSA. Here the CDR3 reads CASSLEQGYNQPQHF. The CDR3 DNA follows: TGTGCCAGCAGCTTAGAACAGGGGTACAATCAGCCCCAGCATTTT. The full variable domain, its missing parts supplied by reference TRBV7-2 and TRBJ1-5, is GAGVSQSPSNKVTEKGKDVELRCDPISGHTALYWYRQSLGQGLEFLIYFQGNSAPDKSGLPSDRFSAERTGGSVSTLTIQRTQQEDSAVYLCASSLEQGYNQPQHFGDGTRLSIL.

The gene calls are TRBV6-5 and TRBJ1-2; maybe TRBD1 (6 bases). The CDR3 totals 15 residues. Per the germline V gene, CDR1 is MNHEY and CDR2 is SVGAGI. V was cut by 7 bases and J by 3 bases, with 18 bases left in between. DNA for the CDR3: TGTGCCAGCACCCCATTACCCGGGGGCTACTATGGCTACACCTTC. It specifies CASTPLPGGYYGYTF.

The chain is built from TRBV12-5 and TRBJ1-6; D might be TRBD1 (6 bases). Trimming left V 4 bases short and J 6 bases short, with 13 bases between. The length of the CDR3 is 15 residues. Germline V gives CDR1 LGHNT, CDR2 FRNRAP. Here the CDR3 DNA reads TGTGCTAGTGGTTCTTCGGGGGCGAGTAATTCACCCCTCCACTTT. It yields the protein CASGSSGASNSPLHF.

This CDR3 is CASSRGQGDNQPQHF. The CDR3 DNA is TGTGCCAGCAGCCGTGGGCAGGGGGACAATCAGCCCCAGCATTTT. The chain combines TRBV13 with TRBJ1-5; 7 nucleotides line up with TRBD1. V lost 5 bases and J lost 3; bases outside the gene matches: 7. The CDR3 has 15 residues. CDR1 is PRHDT and CDR2 is FYEKMQ in the germline V gene (reference sequence).

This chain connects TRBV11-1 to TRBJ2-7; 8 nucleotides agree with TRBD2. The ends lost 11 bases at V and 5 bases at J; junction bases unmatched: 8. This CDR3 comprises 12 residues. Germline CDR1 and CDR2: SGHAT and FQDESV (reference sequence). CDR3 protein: CARGGGNHEQYF. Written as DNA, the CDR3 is TGTGCCCGGGGGGGCGGGAACCACGAGCAGTACTTC.

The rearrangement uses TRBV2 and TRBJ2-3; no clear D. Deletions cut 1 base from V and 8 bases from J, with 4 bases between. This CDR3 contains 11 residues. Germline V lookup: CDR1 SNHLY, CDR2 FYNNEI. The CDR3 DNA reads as TGTGCCAGCAGTGAAGGGGGTACGCAGTATTTT. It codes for CASSEGGTQYF.

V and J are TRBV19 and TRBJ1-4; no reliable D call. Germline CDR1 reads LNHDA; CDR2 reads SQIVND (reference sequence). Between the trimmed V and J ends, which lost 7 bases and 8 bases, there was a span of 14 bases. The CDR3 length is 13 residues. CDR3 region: CASTAMGVEKLFF. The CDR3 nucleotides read TGTGCCAGTACCGCGATGGGAGTCGAAAAACTGTTTTTT. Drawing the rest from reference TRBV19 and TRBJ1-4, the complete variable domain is DGGITQSPKYLFRKEGQNVTLSCEQNLNHDAMYWYRQDPGQGLRLIYYSQIVNDFQKGDIAEGYSVSREKKESFPLTVTSAQKNPTAFYLCASTAMGVEKLFFGSGTQLSVL.

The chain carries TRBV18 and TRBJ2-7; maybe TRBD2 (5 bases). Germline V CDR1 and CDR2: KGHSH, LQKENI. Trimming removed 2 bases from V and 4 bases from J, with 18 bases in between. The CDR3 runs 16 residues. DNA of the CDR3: TGTGCCAGCTCACCAAGTCCGGACTTTTCCCATTACGAGCAGTACTTC. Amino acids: CASSPSPDFSHYEQYF.

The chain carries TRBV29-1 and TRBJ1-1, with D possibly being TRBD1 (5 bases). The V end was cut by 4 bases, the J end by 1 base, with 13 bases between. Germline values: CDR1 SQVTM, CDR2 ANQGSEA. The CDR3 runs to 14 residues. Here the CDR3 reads CSVGGRVSNTEAFF. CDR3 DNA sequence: TGCAGCGTTGGTGGCAGGGTGTCGAACACTGAAGCTTTCTTT.